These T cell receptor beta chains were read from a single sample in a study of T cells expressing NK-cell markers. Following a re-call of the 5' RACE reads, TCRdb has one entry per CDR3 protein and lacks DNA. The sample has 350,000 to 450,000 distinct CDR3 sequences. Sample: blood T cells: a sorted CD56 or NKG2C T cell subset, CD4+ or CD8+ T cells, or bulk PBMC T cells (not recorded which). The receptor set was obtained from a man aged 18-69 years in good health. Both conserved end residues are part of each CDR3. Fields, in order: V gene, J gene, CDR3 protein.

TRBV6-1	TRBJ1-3	CASREPTGGNTIYF
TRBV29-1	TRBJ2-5	CSAGEAGRKTQYF
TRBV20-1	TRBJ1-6	CSASWGNAGSPLHF
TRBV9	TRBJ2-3	CASSAPDSNTDTQYF
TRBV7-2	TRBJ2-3	CASSQLMAVYTQYF
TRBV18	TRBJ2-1	CASSPRSPSSANSYNEQFF
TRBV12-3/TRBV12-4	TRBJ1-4	CASSPGQGTPREKLFF
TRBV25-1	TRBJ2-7	CASSEYEPYPEEQYF
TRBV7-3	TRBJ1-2	CASSLTRDSYGYTF
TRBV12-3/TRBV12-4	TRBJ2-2	CASSFRTGSATGELFF
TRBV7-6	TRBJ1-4	CASSSGTATNEKLFF
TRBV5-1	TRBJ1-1	CASSLTPGGIGVKGTEAFF
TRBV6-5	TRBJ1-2	CASSYNPGTYGYTF
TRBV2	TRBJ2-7	CATQSGPPPYEQYF
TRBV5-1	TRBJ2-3	CASSKPNPGPTTDTQYF
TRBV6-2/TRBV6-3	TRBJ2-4	CASSSRLERSIQYF
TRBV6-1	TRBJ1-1	CASSPPGRNTEAFF
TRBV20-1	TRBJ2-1	CSAKTSGRVNEQFF